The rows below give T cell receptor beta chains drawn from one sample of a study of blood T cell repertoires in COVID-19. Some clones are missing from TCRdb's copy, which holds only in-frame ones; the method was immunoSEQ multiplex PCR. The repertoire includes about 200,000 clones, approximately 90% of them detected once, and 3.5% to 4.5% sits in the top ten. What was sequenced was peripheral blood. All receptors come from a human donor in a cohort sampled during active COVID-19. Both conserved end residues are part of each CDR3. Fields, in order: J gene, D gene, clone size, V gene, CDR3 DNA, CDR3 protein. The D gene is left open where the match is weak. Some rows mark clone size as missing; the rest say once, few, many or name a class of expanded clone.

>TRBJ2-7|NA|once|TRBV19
TGTGCCAGTAGTATTTTGACAGGAGATAAAGGTGTCTACGAGCAGTACTTC
CASSILTGDKGVYEQYF
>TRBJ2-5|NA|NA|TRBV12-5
TGTGCTAGTGGTTTGGTACCCAAAAATGGCAGGGGGGAAGAGACCCAGTACTTC
CASGLVPKNGRGEETQYF
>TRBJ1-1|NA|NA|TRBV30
TGTGCCTGGAGTCTTGGACAGCCTCCGGAAGCTTTCTTT
CAWSLGQPPEAFF
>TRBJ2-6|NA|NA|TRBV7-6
TGTGCCAGCAGCTCCCGGGGGAGTGGGGCCAACGTCCTGACTTTC
CASSSRGSGANVLTF
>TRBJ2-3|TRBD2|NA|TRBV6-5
TGTGCCAGCCAAACTAGCGGTGGGGCAGATACGCAGTATTTT
CASQTSGGADTQYF
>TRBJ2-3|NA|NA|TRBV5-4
TGTGCCAGCAGTTCGGGGAGTAGCCGAGGCACAGATACGCAGTATTTT
CASSSGSSRGTDTQYF
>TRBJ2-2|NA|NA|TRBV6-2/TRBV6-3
TGTGCCAGCAGTTCTTACGCGGCGGGGATTACCGGGGAGCTGTTTTTT
CASSSYAAGITGELFF
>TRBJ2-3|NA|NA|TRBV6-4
TGTGCCAGCAGCGGGGGGACAGGAACAGATACGCAGTATTTT
CASSGGTGTDTQYF
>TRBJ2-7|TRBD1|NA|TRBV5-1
TGCGCCAGCAGCCTAGTTCTGACAGGGTCGGGCCACGAGCAGTACTTC
CASSLVLTGSGHEQYF
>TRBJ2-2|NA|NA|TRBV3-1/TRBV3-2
TGTGCCAGCAGCCAGCGGGGCGCGAACACCGGGGAGCTGTTTTTT
CASSQRGANTGELFF
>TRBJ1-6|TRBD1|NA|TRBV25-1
TGTGCCAGCACCCAAGGGACAGTTAACAATTCACCCCTCCACTTT
CASTQGTVNNSPLHF
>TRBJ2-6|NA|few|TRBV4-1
TGCGCCAGCAGCCAAGATTCGACAGTAGGGGCCAACGTCCTGACTTTC
CASSQDSTVGANVLTF
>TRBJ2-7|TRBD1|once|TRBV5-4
TGTGCCAGCAGCCCCGGGACAGCCCTACGCTCCGAGCAGTACTTC
CASSPGTALRSEQYF
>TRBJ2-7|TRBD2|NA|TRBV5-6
TGTGCCAGCAGTCTTGGGACTAGCGGGAGGGCCCGGGACGAGCAGTACTTC
CASSLGTSGRARDEQYF
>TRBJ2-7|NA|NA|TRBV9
TGTGCCAGCAGCGTAGCTACCGGGGTGACCTACGAGCAGTACTTC
CASSVATGVTYEQYF
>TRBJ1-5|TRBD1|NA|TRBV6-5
TGTGCCAGCAGAGGAACTACAGGGGTAGGACAGCCCCAGCATTTT
CASRGTTGVGQPQHF
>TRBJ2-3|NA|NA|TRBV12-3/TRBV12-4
TGTGCCAGCAATTCCTTCGGGGCAGATACGCAGTATTTT
CASNSFGADTQYF
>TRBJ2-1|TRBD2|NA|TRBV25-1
TGTGCCAGCAGTGAACCCGGGACTAGCGGGAGCCCCAATGAGCAGTTCTTC
CASSEPGTSGSPNEQFF
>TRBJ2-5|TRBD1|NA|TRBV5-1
TGCGCCAGCAGCTCCCACTCTAGACAGGGGTGGGAGACCCAGTACTTC
CASSSHSRQGWETQYF
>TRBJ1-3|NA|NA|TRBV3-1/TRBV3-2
TGTGCCAGCAGCCACCGCGAAGGAAACACCATATATTTT
CASSHREGNTIYF
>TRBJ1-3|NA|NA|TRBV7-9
TGTGCCAGCAGCGTGCGTGGCGGAGGAAACACCATATATTTT
CASSVRGGGNTIYF
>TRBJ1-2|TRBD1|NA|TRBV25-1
TGTGCCAGCAGTGCGACAGGGGGCGCCTGGGGCTACACCTTC
CASSATGGAWGYTF
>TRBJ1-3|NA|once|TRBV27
TGTGCCAGCAGTGAGAGTCCCCCACGAAACACCATATATTTT
CASSESPPRNTIYF
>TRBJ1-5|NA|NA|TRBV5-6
TGTGCCAGCAGCTTTTTCGACAGCCCTTCAAAACCCCAGCATTTT
CASSFFDSPSKPQHF
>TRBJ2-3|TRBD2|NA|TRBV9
TGTGCCAGCAGCGTAGCTAGCGGGGTCACAGATACGCAGTATTTT
CASSVASGVTDTQYF
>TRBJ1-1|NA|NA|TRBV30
TGTGCCTGGAGTGACCGGACTGAAGCTTTCTTT
CAWSDRTEAFF
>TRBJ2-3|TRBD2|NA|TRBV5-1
TGCGCCAGCAGTCCTAGCGGGGGCACAGATACGCAGTATTTT
CASSPSGGTDTQYF
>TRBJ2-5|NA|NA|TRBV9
TGTGCCAGCAGCGTAGGGTCGGGGGTCCAAGAGACCCAGTACTTC
CASSVGSGVQETQYF
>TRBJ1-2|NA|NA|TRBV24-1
TGTGCCACCAGTGATACAGGAATCTATGGCTACACCTTC
CATSDTGIYGYTF
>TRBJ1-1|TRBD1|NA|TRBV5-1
TGCGCCAGCAGCTTGCGGAACAGGGGGCCGGAGGATGAAGCTTTCTTT
CASSLRNRGPEDEAFF
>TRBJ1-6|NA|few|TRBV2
TGTGCCAGCACGGGCAGGGGTGCCTCACCCCTCCACTTT
CASTGRGASPLHF
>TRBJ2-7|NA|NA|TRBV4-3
TGCGCCAGCAGCCAAGAGGCATCCTACGAGCAGTACTTC
CASSQEASYEQYF
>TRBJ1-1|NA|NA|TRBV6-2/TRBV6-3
TGTGCCAGCAGTTACGGGCGGGGGGCTGAAGCTTTCTTT
CASSYGRGAEAFF
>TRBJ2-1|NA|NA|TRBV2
TGTGCCAGCCACCCGGACTATAGCTCCTACAATGAGCAGTTCTTC
CASHPDYSSYNEQFF
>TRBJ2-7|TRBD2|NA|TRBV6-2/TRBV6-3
TGTGCCAGCAGTAATCAGCGGGGGGACCTGTACGAGCAGTACTTC
CASSNQRGDLYEQYF
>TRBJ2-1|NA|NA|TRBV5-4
TGTGCCAGCAGCTTGGCCGCAAGAGCGGCCTCCTACAATGAGCAGTTCTTC
CASSLAARAASYNEQFF
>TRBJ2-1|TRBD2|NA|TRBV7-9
TGTGCCAGCAGCTTAACTAGCGGTGAGCAGTTCTTC
CASSLTSGEQFF
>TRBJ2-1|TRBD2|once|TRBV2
TGTGCCAGCAGTGGACTAGCGGGAAATGAGCAGTTCTTC
CASSGLAGNEQFF